Listed here are 22 T cell receptor beta chains from one sample, sequenced in a study of T-cell reconstitution after alpha-beta-depleted transplantation in children. Researchers prepared the TCRbeta library using unique molecular identifiers, the study reports. TCRdb re-called the PCR reads through MiXCR, storing one row per CDR3 protein. The sample lists 200,000 or so distinct CDR3 sequences, roughly 6.3% occurring once. Source: PBMCs, taken before TCRalphabeta/CD19-depleted stem cell transplant. These TCRs come from a girl under three years old with combined immunodeficiency, due to receive a stem cell transplant.

This clonotype was counted a few times. This chain connects TRBV20-1 to TRBJ2-5; tentative D call: TRBD1 (6 bases). V was cut by 6 bases and J by 6 bases, with 14 bases left in between. This CDR3 comprises 12 residues. Germline values: CDR1 DFQATT, CDR2 SNEGSKA (reference sequence). The CDR3 spells CSAVDRSKTQYF. The CDR3 DNA follows: TGCAGTGCCGTCGACAGGTCGAAGACCCAGTACTTC.

This clonotype was observed many times. The chain employs TRBV9 and TRBJ1-1; D gene uncertain. The germline V and J ends were trimmed by 3 bases and 5 bases, with 17 bases remaining between them. Germline values: CDR1 SGDLS, CDR2 YYNGEE. The CDR3 extends over 15 amino acids. The CDR3 sequence is CASSEGLQVGTEAFF. The CDR3 DNA reads TGTGCCAGCAGCGAGGGATTGCAGGTAGGAACTGAAGCTTTCTTT.

This clonotype was counted a few times. V usage is TRBV3-1 and J usage is TRBJ2-1; TRBD2 matches 12 bases. The CDR3 runs 15 residues. V dropped 4 bases and J dropped 8; count of bases not matched to a gene: 6. Germline V lookup: CDR1 LGHDT, CDR2 YNNKEL (reference sequence). The CDR3 protein is CASSLTSGSVDEQFF. CDR3 nucleotide sequence: TGTGCCAGCAGCCTGACTAGCGGGAGTGTTGATGAGCAGTTCTTC.

This clonotype was counted ten times or more. The chain uses TRBV9 and TRBJ2-1; D gene ambiguous. V lost 0 bases, J lost 3 bases, and 7 bases lay in between. The CDR3 is made up of 14 amino acids. Germline-derived CDR1 and CDR2 are SGDLS and YYNGEE. The CDR3 reads CASSVEIGYNEQFF. CDR3 sequence (DNA): TGTGCCAGCAGCGTAGAGATCGGCTACAATGAGCAGTTCTTC.

Comments on this clonotype: One base away lies a much larger clone, so this may be a sequencing read error. The chain carries TRBV9 and TRBJ2-7; D possibly uses TRBD1 or TRBD2 (5 bases each). Trimming removed 3 bases at V and 8 bases at J, with 21 bases between. CDR1 and CDR2 (germline): SGDLS, YYNGEE. The CDR3 has 15 amino acids. The chain's CDR3 is CASSAGTNLPRKQYF. CDR3 in DNA: TGTGCCAGCAGCGCCGGGACCAATCTTCCTCGGAAGCAGTACTTC.

The CDR3 loop reads CASSLAGGTKQNIQYF. DNA of the CDR3: TGTGCCAGCAGCTTAGCCGGGGGGACCAAACAAAACATTCAGTACTTC. The chain is built from TRBV7-8 and TRBJ2-4; the match to TRBD2 covers 7 bases. The CDR3 contains 16 residues. V lost 0 bases and J lost 5; bases outside the gene matches: 7. Germline V gene data show CDR1 as SGHVS and CDR2 as FQNEAQ.

The V gene is TRBV7-6, the J gene TRBJ2-6, with a possible D match to TRBD1 (5 bases). The CDR3 loop spans 18 amino acids. Germline CDR1 reads SGHVS; CDR2 reads FNYEAQ. V was cut by 3 bases and J by 0 bases, with 15 bases left in between. The CDR3 nucleotides read TGTGCCAGCAGCTTCGGTAGGGGCGCATACTCTGGGGCCAACGTCCTGACTTTC. Its protein is CASSFGRGAYSGANVLTF.

The genes are TRBV20-1 and TRBJ1-1, with D maybe TRBD1 (6 bases). CDR3 size: 16 residues. V lost 5 bases to trimming and J lost 8 bases, with 27 bases between them. Germline V gives CDR1 DFQATT, CDR2 SNEGSKA (reference sequence). CDR3 residues: CSAHQPRLHAGEEAFF. CDR3 coding DNA: TGCAGTGCTCATCAACCCAGACTTCACGCAGGGGAAGAAGCTTTCTTT.

This clonotype appeared many times. The chain joins TRBV29-1 to TRBJ2-3, with 7 bases lining up with TRBD2. Germline V gene sequence: CDR1 SQVTM, CDR2 ANQGSEA. With 7 bases clipped from V and 4 bases from J, the junction kept 11 bases outside the gene matches. The CDR3 consists of 14 residues. CDR3 DNA: TGCAGCGCCCAACTAGCGAGGGCCCCAGATACGCAGTATTTT. It is translated as CSAQLARAPDTQYF.

This clonotype showed up just a few times. V and J are TRBV7-9 and TRBJ1-5; 9 bases match TRBD1. This CDR3 comprises 14 residues. Germline assignment: CDR1 SEHNR and CDR2 FQNEAQ (reference sequence). V shed 5 bases and J 4 bases; nucleotides not matched to a gene: 3. The CDR3 spells CASSRQGGNQPQHF. The CDR3 DNA reads as TGTGCCAGCAGCCGACAGGGGGGAAATCAGCCCCAGCATTTT. The entire variable domain, with the rest obtained from reference TRBV7-9 and TRBJ1-5, is as follows: DTGVSQNPRHKITKRGQNVTFRCDPISEHNRLYWYRQTLGQGPEFLTYFQNEAQLEKSRLLSDRFSAERPKGSFSTLEIQRTEQGDSAMYLCASSRQGGNQPQHFGDGTRLSIL.

This clonotype was counted many times. V usage is TRBV5-6 and J usage is TRBJ2-1; D unresolved. Germline assignment: CDR1 SGHDT and CDR2 YYEEEE. This CDR3 comprises 16 residues. V lost 5 bases and J 7 bases, leaving 22 bases between the germline ends. The CDR3 nucleotides are TGTGCCAGCAGAGGCACGGGCGTGGTTGGATATAATGAGCAGTTCTTC. Translating it yields CASRGTGVVGYNEQFF.

This clonotype has a count of ten or more. V is TRBV29-1 and J is TRBJ1-1; 7 bases match TRBD1. There are 14 residues in the CDR3. Germline trimming cut 4 bases from V and 2 bases from J; bases unmatched to any gene: 7. Germline V gene data show CDR1 as SQVTM and CDR2 as ANQGSEA. The CDR3 loop is CSVGPQGVNTEAFF. The CDR3 nucleotides read TGCAGCGTTGGTCCTCAGGGGGTCAACACTGAAGCTTTCTTT.

This clonotype was counted ten times or more. For the CDR3, the DNA is TGCAGTGCTAGAGTAGAGGGGGGGGCCTACAATGAGCAGTTCTTC. Encoded protein: CSARVEGGAYNEQFF. The chain carries TRBV20-1 and TRBJ2-1; D is perhaps TRBD2 (7 bases). Germline V gene sequence: CDR1 DFQATT, CDR2 SNEGSKA (reference sequence). This CDR3 spans 15 amino acids. V gave up 1 base and J gave up 2 bases, with 12 bases separating them.

Ten or more counts support this clonotype. The chain has TRBV2 and TRBJ2-3; D might be TRBD2 (5 bases). Germline CDR1 SNHLY, CDR2 FYNNEI. The CDR3 runs to 16 residues. The ends were cut back, 5 bases at V and 2 bases at J, with 17 bases in the middle. DNA for the CDR3: TGTGCCAGCAGTAACTCGGTGATGGAGGCCACAGATACGCAGTATTTT. The encoded protein is CASSNSVMEATDTQYF.

This clonotype was recorded many times. CDR3 DNA sequence: TGTGCCAGCAGCCTAAGGGGATTCAGGGCCAAAAACATTCAGTACTTC. It translates to CASSLRGFRAKNIQYF. The chain uses TRBV28 and TRBJ2-4; possible D gene TRBD1, 5 bases. CDR3 length: 16 residues. V was shortened by 6 bases and J by 1 base, with 16 bases between the two germline ends. Germline CDR1 MDHEN, CDR2 SYDVKM.

At least ten counts were recorded for this clonotype. V usage is TRBV28 and J usage is TRBJ1-1; possibly TRBD1 for D (5 bases). The CDR3 is 11 residues long. CDR1 is MDHEN and CDR2 is SYDVKM in the germline V gene. Between the trimmed V and J ends, which lost 11 bases and 1 base, there was a span of 8 bases. This CDR3 is CADSQNTEAFF. DNA for the CDR3: TGTGCCGACAGTCAGAACACTGAAGCTTTCTTT.

This clonotype was seen at least ten times. This chain links TRBV2 with TRBJ2-7; no firm D call. Deletions cut 3 bases from V and 2 bases from J, with 11 bases between. The CDR3 runs 14 residues. Germline CDR1 is SNHLY and CDR2 is FYNNEI. The chain's CDR3 is CASSDLDEAYEQYF. In DNA form, the CDR3 reads TGTGCCAGCAGTGATTTGGACGAGGCCTACGAGCAGTACTTC.

In its sample, this clonotype was seen many times. The V and J genes are TRBV7-2 and TRBJ2-5; TRBD1 is a possible D gene (6 bases). The germline V gene encodes CDR1 SGHTA and CDR2 FQGNSA. This CDR3 spans 16 amino acids. Trimming stripped 4 bases from V and 2 bases from J, with 17 bases between. This chain's CDR3 is CASSSSRTAHQETQYF. The CDR3 DNA reads TGTGCCAGCAGCTCGTCCCGGACAGCTCATCAAGAGACCCAGTACTTC.

The chain combines TRBV7-7 with TRBJ2-5; TRBD2 matches at 10 bases. The germline V gene encodes CDR1 SSHAT and CDR2 FNYEAQ (reference sequence). The CDR3 is 17 residues long. The junction had 9 bases not matched to a gene; V was cut back by 4 bases and J by 1 base. The CDR3 DNA follows: TGTGCCAGCAGCTCGGGAGCTAGCGGGGGTACCCAAGAGACCCAGTACTTC. Its translation: CASSSGASGGTQETQYF.

This clonotype has at least ten counts. In DNA form, the CDR3 reads TGTGCCAGCAGCTTGGACGTACTAGCTGAAACCTACAATGAGCAGTTCTTC. Translated, it gives CASSLDVLAETYNEQFF. The chain carries TRBV7-8 and TRBJ2-1; TRBD2 might be the D (6 bases). The germline V and J ends were trimmed by 3 bases and 2 bases, with 17 bases remaining between them. The CDR3 runs to 17 residues. Germline V gene lookup returns CDR1 SGHVS and CDR2 FQNEAQ. The full variable domain, completed using reference TRBV7-8 and TRBJ2-1, is GAGVSQSPRYKVAKRGQDVALRCDPISGHVSLFWYQQALGQGPEFLTYFQNEAQLDKSGLPSDRFFAERPEGSVSTLKIQRTQQEDSAVYLCASSLDVLAETYNEQFFGPGTRLTVL.

This clonotype was seen ten or more times. The J gene is TRBJ2-4, the V gene TRBV5-5; D tentatively reads TRBD1 or TRBD2 (6 bases each). CDR3 size: 14 residues. Germline V gives CDR1 SGHKS, CDR2 YYEKEE (reference sequence). Trimming removed 0 bases from V and 8 bases from J, with 12 bases in between. The CDR3 spells CASSLDREEDIQYF. CDR3 DNA: TGTGCCAGCAGCTTGGACAGGGAGGAAGACATTCAGTACTTC.

This clonotype has a count of ten or more. The chain uses TRBV6-5 and TRBJ1-5; 9 nucleotides agree with TRBD1. V shed 6 bases and J 5 bases; nucleotides not matched to a gene: 8. This CDR3 comprises 15 residues. The germline V gene encodes CDR1 MNHEY and CDR2 SVGAGI. CDR3 DNA: TGTGCCAGCAGCACCGAACAGGGGGCTCATCAGCCCCAGCATTTT. This translates into CASSTEQGAHQPQHF.